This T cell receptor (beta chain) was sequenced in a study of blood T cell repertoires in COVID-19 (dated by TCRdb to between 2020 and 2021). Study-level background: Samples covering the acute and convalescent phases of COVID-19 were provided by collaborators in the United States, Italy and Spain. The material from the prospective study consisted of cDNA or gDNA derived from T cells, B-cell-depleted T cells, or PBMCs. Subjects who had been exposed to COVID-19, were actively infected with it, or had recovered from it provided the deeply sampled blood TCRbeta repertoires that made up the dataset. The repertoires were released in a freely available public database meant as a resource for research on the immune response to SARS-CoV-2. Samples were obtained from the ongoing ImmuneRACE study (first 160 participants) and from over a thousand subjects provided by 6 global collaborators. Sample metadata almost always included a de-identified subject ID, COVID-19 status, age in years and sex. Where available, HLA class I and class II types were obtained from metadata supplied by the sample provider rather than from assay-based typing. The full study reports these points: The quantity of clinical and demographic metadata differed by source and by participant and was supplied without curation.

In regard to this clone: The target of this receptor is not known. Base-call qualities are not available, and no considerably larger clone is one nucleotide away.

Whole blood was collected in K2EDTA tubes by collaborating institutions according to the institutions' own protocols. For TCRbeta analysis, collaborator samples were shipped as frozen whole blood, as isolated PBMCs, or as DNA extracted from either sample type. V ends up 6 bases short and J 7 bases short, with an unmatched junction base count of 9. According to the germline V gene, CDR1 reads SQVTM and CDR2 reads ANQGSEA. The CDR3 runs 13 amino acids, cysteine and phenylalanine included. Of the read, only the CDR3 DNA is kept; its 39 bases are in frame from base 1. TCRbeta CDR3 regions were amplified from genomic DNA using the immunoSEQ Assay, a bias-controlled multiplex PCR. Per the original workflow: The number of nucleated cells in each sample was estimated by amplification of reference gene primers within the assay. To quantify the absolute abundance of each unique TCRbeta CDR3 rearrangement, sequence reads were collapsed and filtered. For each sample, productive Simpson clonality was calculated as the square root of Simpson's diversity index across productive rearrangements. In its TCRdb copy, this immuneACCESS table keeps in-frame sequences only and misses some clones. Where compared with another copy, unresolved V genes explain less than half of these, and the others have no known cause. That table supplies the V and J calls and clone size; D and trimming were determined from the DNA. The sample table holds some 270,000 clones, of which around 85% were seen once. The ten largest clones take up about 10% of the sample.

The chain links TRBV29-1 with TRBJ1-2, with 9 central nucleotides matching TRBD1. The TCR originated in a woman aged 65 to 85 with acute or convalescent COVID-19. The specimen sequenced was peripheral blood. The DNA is TGCAGCGTCGATGACAGGGGGACGTCTGGCTACACCTTC. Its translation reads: CSVDDRGTSGYTF.